These 30 T cell receptor beta chains originate from one sample sequenced in a study of cytomegalovirus exposure and HLA in healthy donors. PCR involved 60 Vbeta and 13 Jbeta primers. TCRdb's table, derived via immunoSEQ multiplex PCR, lists solely in-frame clones and lacks some. The sample yields more than 130,000 clones, approximately 73% seen once. Input material: PBMCs. All receptors come from a human donor in good health.

The chain carries TRBV7-9 and TRBJ1-1; D gene unclear. CDR3 length equals 13 residues. V lost 5 bases and J lost 5, with 12 bases in between. CDR1 is SEHNR, CDR2 FQNEAQ, per germline (reference sequence). The CDR3 coding sequence is TGTGCCAGCAGCCGGAGCAAGGTTACTGAAGCTTTCTTT. It codes for CASSRSKVTEAFF. The variable domain in full, completed from reference TRBV7-9 and TRBJ1-1, reads DTGVSQNPRHKITKRGQNVTFRCDPISEHNRLYWYRQTLGQGPEFLTYFQNEAQLEKSRLLSDRFSAERPKGSFSTLEIQRTEQGDSAMYLCASSRSKVTEAFFGQGTRLTVV.

The chain has TRBV27 and TRBJ2-2, with a tentative D call TRBD2 (5 bases). The germline V gene has CDR1 MNHEY and CDR2 SMNVEV (reference sequence). V lost 2 bases to trimming and J lost 0 bases, with 13 bases between them. The CDR3 has 17 residues. The CDR3 spells CASSLGFRLPNTGELFF. The CDR3, as DNA: TGTGCCAGCAGTTTAGGGTTTCGACTACCGAACACCGGGGAGCTGTTTTTT.

This sequence joins TRBV29-1 and TRBJ2-1; perhaps TRBD1 as D (5 bases). Trimming cost V 7 bases and J 7 bases, with 8 bases left between them. The CDR3 extends over 10 amino acids. CDR1 and CDR2 from the germline V gene are SQVTM and ANQGSEA. The DNA for the CDR3 is TGCAGCGCAGGGTTGAATGAGCAGTTCTTC. It translates to CSAGLNEQFF.

This clone appeared a few times. The rearrangement uses TRBV6-1 and TRBJ2-1; D is possibly TRBD1 (6 bases). V dropped 0 bases and J dropped 9 bases, with 6 bases sitting between them. The germline CDR1 and CDR2 sequences are MNHNS and SASEGT. The length of the CDR3 is 12 residues. The CDR3 loop reads CASSEAGGEQFF. DNA for the CDR3: TGTGCCAGCAGTGAAGCAGGGGGTGAGCAGTTCTTC.

The V and J genes are TRBV7-9 and TRBJ1-6, with 9 bases matching TRBD1. Germline trimming cut 5 bases from V and 9 bases from J; bases unmatched to any gene: 2. The CDR3 runs to 13 residues. Germline V lookup: CDR1 SEHNR, CDR2 FQNEAQ (reference sequence). CDR3 in amino acids: CASSRDRVSPLHF. CDR3 in DNA: TGTGCCAGCAGCCGGGACAGGGTTTCACCCCTCCACTTT.

The chain carries TRBV5-4 and TRBJ2-1; TRBD1 is a possible D gene (5 bases). This CDR3 region has 16 residues. CDR1 and CDR2 (germline): SGHNT, YYREEE (reference sequence). Trimming removed 0 bases at V and 0 bases at J, with 10 bases between. CDR3 sequence reads: CASSLDRFSSYNEQFF. The CDR3 nucleotides read TGTGCCAGCAGCTTGGACAGGTTTAGCTCCTACAATGAGCAGTTCTTC.

This clone was seen more than once but under ten times. V usage is TRBV15 and J usage is TRBJ2-7; possibly TRBD2 for D (5 bases). Germline V gene data show CDR1 as LNHNV and CDR2 as YYDKDF (reference sequence). V dropped 0 bases and J dropped 4 bases, with 13 bases sitting between them. The CDR3 contains 15 residues. The CDR3 loop reads CATSREVPGFYEQYF. The CDR3 DNA is TGTGCCACCAGCAGAGAAGTGCCGGGGTTTTACGAGCAGTACTTC.

A few counts support this clone. V and J are TRBV6-6 and TRBJ1-5; 7 bases are a match to TRBD1. The CDR3 is made up of 15 amino acids. Germline V gene sequence: CDR1 MNHNY, CDR2 SVGAGI (reference sequence). V lost 5 bases and J lost 5; bases outside the gene matches: 9. CDR3 loop: CASSPRDRDHQPQHF. In DNA, the CDR3 is TGTGCCAGCAGTCCCCGAGACAGGGACCATCAGCCCCAGCATTTT.

The chain recombines TRBV9 with TRBJ2-5; the match to TRBD2 covers 7 bases. CDR1 is SGDLS and CDR2 is YYNGEE in the germline V gene. The CDR3 extends over 14 amino acids. The V and J ends lost 5 bases and 0 bases, in that order; junction bases with no gene match: 4. In nucleotides, the CDR3 is TGTGCCAGCAGTAATAGCGGGTACCAAGAGACCCAGTACTTC. Translation gives CASSNSGYQETQYF. Based on the CDR3 plus reference TRBV9 and TRBJ2-5, the full variable domain is DSGVTQTPKHLITATGQRVTLRCSPRSGDLSVYWYQQSLDQGLQFLIQYYNGEERAKGNILERFSAQQFPDLHSELNLSSLELGDSALYFCASSNSGYQETQYFGPGTRLLVL.

The rearrangement joins TRBV7-9 to TRBJ2-3, with D maybe TRBD2 (6 bases). V gave up 0 bases and J gave up 2 bases, with 9 bases separating them. The CDR3 totals 15 residues. CDR1 is SEHNR and CDR2 is FQNEAQ in the germline V gene (reference sequence). As DNA, the CDR3 is TGTGCCAGCAGCTTAGCGTCGGGAGCCACAGATACGCAGTATTTT. Residues: CASSLASGATDTQYF.

The chain joins TRBV4-1 to TRBJ2-7; a weak D match, TRBD2 (6 bases). V was shortened by 5 bases and J by 3 bases, with 11 bases between the two germline ends. The germline V gene encodes CDR1 MGHRA and CDR2 YSYEKL. CDR3 length: 13 residues. CDR3 in DNA: TGCGCCAGCAGCTACGGGGGTGGCTACGAGCAGTACTTC. Translated, it gives CASSYGGGYEQYF.

The table lists this clone with a few counts. The chain employs TRBV6-1 and TRBJ2-7; a weak D match, TRBD2 (6 bases). Germline assignment: CDR1 MNHNS and CDR2 SASEGT. Deletions cut 2 bases from V and 6 bases from J, with 17 bases between. This CDR3 comprises 15 residues. The DNA of the CDR3 is TGTGCCAGCAGTGAATGGCCGGAGGGCGGGCGCGAGCAGTACTTC. This codes for CASSEWPEGGREQYF.

The J gene is TRBJ2-3, the V gene TRBV5-1, with D perhaps matching TRBD2 (6 bases). V lost 3 bases and J 2 bases, leaving 16 bases between the germline ends. Germline CDR1 is SGHRS and CDR2 is YFSETQ. The CDR3 loop spans 16 amino acids. The CDR3 spells CASSSGDSRFTDTQYF. The CDR3 nucleotides read TGCGCCAGCAGCTCCGGGGACTCCCGATTCACAGATACGCAGTATTTT. Filled out from reference TRBV5-1 and TRBJ2-3, the complete variable domain reads KAGVTQTPRYLIKTRGQQVTLSCSPISGHRSVSWYQQTPGQGLQFLFEYFSETQRNKGNFPGRFSGRQFSNSRSEMNVSTLELGDSALYLCASSSGDSRFTDTQYFGPGTRLTVL.

The chain employs TRBV28 and TRBJ1-5, with 7 nucleotides matching TRBD1. From germline, CDR1 is MDHEN and CDR2 SYDVKM. The CDR3 covers 14 residues. V shed 10 bases and J 2 bases; nucleotides not matched to a gene: 8. The CDR3 loop reads CATNQGGGNQPQHF. As DNA, the CDR3 is TGTGCCACCAACCAGGGGGGCGGCAATCAGCCCCAGCATTTT.

The rearrangement joins TRBV28 to TRBJ1-3, with TRBD1 matching 8 bases. Per germline, CDR1 MDHEN and CDR2 SYDVKM. The CDR3 sequence is 13 residues long. This chain's CDR3 is CATQGESGNTIYF. CDR3 coding DNA: TGTGCAACACAGGGGGAATCTGGAAACACCATATATTTT.

This clone turned up a few times. The J gene is TRBJ2-1, the V gene TRBV7-6; 13 bases fit TRBD2. The CDR3 consists of 15 residues. V lost 5 bases, J lost 8 bases, and 6 bases stayed unmatched. Germline V lookup: CDR1 SGHVS, CDR2 FNYEAQ. CDR3 in amino acids: CASSLGLAGDHEQFF. DNA for the CDR3: TGTGCCAGCAGCCTCGGACTAGCGGGAGACCATGAGCAGTTCTTC. The full variable domain, in which reference TRBV7-6 and TRBJ2-1 provide the parts outside the CDR3, is GAGVSQSPRYKVTKRGQDVALRCDPISGHVSLYWYRQALGQGPEFLTYFNYEAQQDKSGLPNDRFSAERPEGSISTLTIQRTEQRDSAMYRCASSLGLAGDHEQFFGPGTRLTVL.

This clone was picked up a small number of times. V is TRBV9 and J is TRBJ1-2; weak D call: TRBD1 (5 bases). The CDR3 length is 15 residues. In germline, CDR1 is SGDLS, CDR2 YYNGEE. Deletions cut 4 bases from V and 5 bases from J, with 18 bases between. The CDR3 nucleotides are TGTGCCAGCAGCCCCCGATTGGGCGGGGGATATGGCTACACCTTC. Translating it yields CASSPRLGGGYGYTF.

This chain joins TRBV9 and TRBJ2-3; D is uncertain. The CDR3 spans 16 residues. The V gene's germline CDR1 is SGDLS and CDR2 YYNGEE. V was clipped by 1 base and J by 4 bases, with 16 bases between them. The CDR3 region has the DNA TGTGCCAGCAGCGTAACACAACGCGGCGGATCAGATACGCAGTATTTT. Residues: CASSVTQRGGSDTQYF.

V and J are TRBV7-2 and TRBJ1-1; D unclear. Looked up from germline, CDR1 is SGHTA and CDR2 is FQGNSA. This CDR3 has 13 amino acids. V dropped 2 bases and J dropped 3 bases, with 7 bases sitting between them. The CDR3 reads CASSLSTYTEAFF. Written as DNA, the CDR3 is TGTGCCAGCAGCTTATCCACTTACACTGAAGCTTTCTTT.

V and J are TRBV14 and TRBJ2-7; D call uncertain. The CDR3 has 13 residues. Germline CDR1 is SGHDN and CDR2 is FVKESK. V gave up 2 bases and J gave up 5 bases, with 10 bases separating them. DNA for the CDR3: TGTGCCAGCAGCCAATTCATCAGGAACGAGCAGTACTTC. Its protein is CASSQFIRNEQYF.

This chain uses TRBV4-1 with TRBJ2-2; 7 bases align to TRBD1. This CDR3 is built from 14 residues. After removal of 11 bases from V and 0 bases from J, the junction contained 6 bases not matched to a gene. Germline CDR1 and CDR2: MGHRA and YSYEKL. Here the CDR3 reads CASQGLANTGELFF. In DNA, the CDR3 is TGCGCCTCACAGGGGTTGGCGAACACCGGGGAGCTGTTTTTT.

The chain links TRBV4-1 to TRBJ2-7, with D unclear. This CDR3 spans 13 amino acids. From germline, CDR1 is MGHRA and CDR2 YSYEKL. The V gene lost 1 base and the J gene lost 7 bases, with 11 bases spanning the gap. The CDR3: CASSQGASVEQYF. DNA for the CDR3: TGCGCCAGCAGCCAAGGGGCATCGGTTGAGCAGTACTTC.

The gene calls are TRBV21-1 and TRBJ1-2; the table names TRBD1, a call not compared with the DNA. TRBV21-1 is noted as a pseudogene. This CDR3 spans 14 amino acids. CDR3 in amino acids: CASSKAQGLGGYTF. Here the CDR3 DNA reads TGTGCCAGCAGCAAAGCCCAGGGGCTAGGGGGCTACACCTTC.

The chain combines TRBV18 with TRBJ1-1, with TRBD1 as a possible D gene (5 bases). Germline assignment: CDR1 KGHSH and CDR2 LQKENI. The V gene lost 0 bases and the J gene lost 2 bases, with 13 bases spanning the gap. The CDR3 length is 16 residues. The CDR3 coding sequence is TGTGCCAGCTCACCACCGAGGAGTGACAGTAACACTGAAGCTTTCTTT. Its translation: CASSPPRSDSNTEAFF.

The chain couples TRBV6-1 to TRBJ1-5, with TRBD1 matching 8 bases. V dropped 8 bases and J dropped 7; count of bases not matched to a gene: 7. CDR3 length equals 13 residues. CDR1 and CDR2 (germline): MNHNS, SASEGT. The CDR3 loop reads CASLGQGTQPQHF. The DNA for the CDR3 is TGTGCCAGCCTCGGACAGGGAACCCAGCCCCAGCATTTT.

V usage is TRBV27 and J usage is TRBJ1-1; D unclear. V lost 8 bases, J lost 4 bases, and 8 bases lay in between. Germline CDR1 and CDR2: MNHEY and SMNVEV (reference sequence). This CDR3 comprises 11 residues. The CDR3 loop reads CASGRSTEAFF. The DNA of the CDR3 is TGTGCCAGCGGCCGGAGCACTGAAGCTTTCTTT.

About this clone itself: One end of the junction does not line up with germline, which may come from a read error. The chain joins TRBV11-3 to TRBJ1-1; no clear D. Germline V gene lookup returns CDR1 SGHNT and CDR2 YENEEA. The CDR3 spans 13 residues. The CDR3 protein is CASSLGMRTEAFF. The DNA for the CDR3 is TGTGCCAGCAGTTTAGGTATGAGGACTGAAGCTTTCTTT.

The rearrangement joins TRBV10-1 to TRBJ2-1; TRBD1 matches at 7 bases. Germline loops: CDR1 WNHNN, CDR2 SYGVQD (reference sequence). The CDR3 consists of 14 residues. J lost 12 bases, V lost 8 bases, and 16 bases had no gene match. The CDR3 DNA is TGCGCCAGCGACAGGGACAAGGGTGCTTTGGGGCAGTTCTTC. Translation gives CASDRDKGALGQFF.

This clone was detected a few times. This chain links TRBV7-9 with TRBJ2-2; TRBD1 matches 11 bases. CDR3 length: 16 amino acids. Unmatched junction bases numbered 4, after V lost 2 bases and J lost 5 bases. Germline loops: CDR1 SEHNR, CDR2 FQNEAQ (reference sequence). The CDR3 here is CASSLPGQGETGELFF. In DNA, the CDR3 is TGTGCCAGCAGCTTACCGGGACAGGGGGAGACCGGGGAGCTGTTTTTT.

The rearrangement links TRBV7-8 to TRBJ2-5, with D possibly matching TRBD1 (6 bases). The V gene lost 0 bases and the J gene lost 1 base, with 6 bases spanning the gap. The germline CDR1 and CDR2 sequences are SGHVS and FQNEAQ. CDR3 size: 14 residues. The CDR3 nucleotides are TGTGCCAGCAGCTTAGCGGGGGCCCAAGAGACCCAGTACTTC. Amino acid sequence: CASSLAGAQETQYF.